Below are 5 T cell receptor beta chains sequenced from a single sample in a study of blood T cell repertoires in COVID-19. Method: immunoSEQ multiplex PCR; TCRdb's copy keeps in-frame clones and lacks some. The sample holds 43,000 or so clones, around 90% seen once. The sample taken for sequencing was peripheral blood. These receptors came from a woman older than 75 with active COVID-19.

This clone was seen only once. The chain recombines TRBV3-1 (or the pseudogene TRBV3-2) with TRBJ2-1, with 10 bases fitting TRBD1. Germline CDR1 and CDR2: LGHDT and YNNKEL (reference sequence). This CDR3 comprises 15 residues. Trimming removed 4 bases from V and 6 bases from J; junction bases left unmatched: 6. CDR3 sequence (DNA): TGTGCCAGCAGCCTCGACAGGGGGCGACCCAATGAGCAGTTCTTC. The encoded protein is CASSLDRGRPNEQFF.

The chain joins TRBV6-6 to TRBJ1-1; TRBD1 matches 8 bases. Unmatched junction bases numbered 5, after V lost 0 bases and J lost 5 bases. Per germline, CDR1 MNHNY and CDR2 SVGAGI (reference sequence). The CDR3 consists of 15 residues. The CDR3 DNA is TGTGCCAGCAGTTACTCTCAGGGGGCGAGGACTGAAGCTTTCTTT. Protein: CASSYSQGARTEAFF.

This sequence joins TRBV7-2 and TRBJ2-5; TRBD1 matches 8 bases. This CDR3 contains 13 residues. With V trimmed by 5 bases and J by 4 bases, 3 bases remained unmatched. The V gene's germline CDR1 is SGHTA and CDR2 FQGNSA. CDR3 loop: CASSRDRLETQYF. The CDR3, as DNA: TGTGCCAGCAGCCGGGACAGGCTAGAGACCCAGTACTTC.

This clone showed up just a few times. This chain links TRBV7-2 with TRBJ2-7; D unresolved. Germline V CDR1 and CDR2: SGHTA, FQGNSA. The CDR3 is 15 amino acids. Trimming cost V 0 bases and J 0 bases, with 9 bases left between them. The CDR3 nucleotides are TGTGCCAGCAGCTTAGCTCCCTTTATCTCCTACGAGCAGTACTTC. Protein sequence: CASSLAPFISYEQYF.

This sequence joins TRBV6-5 and TRBJ1-2, with a tentative D call TRBD1 (5 bases). Germline CDR1 reads MNHEY; CDR2 reads SVGAGI. Trimming stripped 6 bases from V and 3 bases from J, with 11 bases between. The length of the CDR3 is 13 residues. CDR3 coding DNA: TGTGCCAGCAGGGTCGGGGGGGACTATGGCTACACCTTC. Its protein product is CASRVGGDYGYTF.